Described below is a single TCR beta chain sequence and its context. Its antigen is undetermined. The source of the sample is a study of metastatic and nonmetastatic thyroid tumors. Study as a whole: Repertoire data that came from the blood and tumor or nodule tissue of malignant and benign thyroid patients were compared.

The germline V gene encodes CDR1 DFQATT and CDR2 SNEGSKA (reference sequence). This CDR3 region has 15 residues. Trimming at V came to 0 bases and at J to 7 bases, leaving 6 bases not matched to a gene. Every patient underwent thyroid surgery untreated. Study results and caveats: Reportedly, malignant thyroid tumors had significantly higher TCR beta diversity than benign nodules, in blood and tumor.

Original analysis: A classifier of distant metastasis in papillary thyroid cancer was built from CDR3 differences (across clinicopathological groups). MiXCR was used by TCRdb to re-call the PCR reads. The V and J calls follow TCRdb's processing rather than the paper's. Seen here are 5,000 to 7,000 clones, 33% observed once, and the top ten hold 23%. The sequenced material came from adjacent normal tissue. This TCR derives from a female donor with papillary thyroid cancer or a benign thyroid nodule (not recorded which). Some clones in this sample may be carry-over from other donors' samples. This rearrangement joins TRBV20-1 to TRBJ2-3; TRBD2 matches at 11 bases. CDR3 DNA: TGCAGTGCTAGAGAACCTAGCGGGGGGTCTAATACGCAGTATTTT. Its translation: CSAREPSGGSNTQYF.